This TCR beta chain appears in the sequencing data of a study of cytomegalovirus exposure and HLA in healthy donors. Study conclusions and caveats: A later analysis linked a missense DCLRE1C variant to TCR beta V- and J-gene trimming. Rarity marked most TCR sequences, yet some public TCRs occurred in many donors. A likely sequencing artifact accounted for one observed cluster of highly shared sequence variants.

To note about this clone: The antigen is not known.

In germline, CDR1 is MNHEY, CDR2 SMNVEV (reference sequence). The germline V and J ends were trimmed by 8 bases and 0 bases, with 16 bases remaining between them. The CDR3 totals 15 residues. Both 60 Vbeta primers and 13 Jbeta primers went into the PCR. Here immunoSEQ multiplex PCR was the method, and the copy in TCRdb shows in-frame clones only, minus some. The sample holds 80,000 to 100,000 clones; over 65% are singletons and the top ten take approximately 3.5%. The chain employs TRBV27 and TRBJ1-2; a weak D match, TRBD1 (6 bases). Sequencing input: PBMCs. The clonotype was recovered from a man in his forties in good health and CMV-seronegative. CDR3 region: CASLRLGGANYGYTF. CDR3 nucleotides: TGTGCCAGCCTTCGTTTAGGGGGAGCTAACTATGGCTACACCTTC.